This TCR beta chain appears in the sequencing data of a study of T-cell reconstitution after alpha-beta-depleted transplantation in children. Study conclusions and caveats: It was surviving recipient T cells and thymic progenitors that gave some patients high TCRbeta diversity at day 60.

Unique molecular identifiers were used to barcode this TCRbeta library. TCRdb analysed the PCR reads with MiXCR anew, one entry per CDR3 protein. Among 600,000 to 700,000 distinct CDR3 sequences listed, roughly 14% were seen once. This clonotype was observed a handful of times. The antigen is unknown. The sequence was collected from a girl aged 2-10 years with congenital amegakaryocytic thrombocytopenia, due to receive a stem cell transplant. The sample was PBMCs, taken before TCRalphabeta/CD19-depleted stem cell transplant.

CDR3 in DNA: TGCAGCGTTGAGCTGGGGGAGACCCAGTACTTC. This codes for CSVELGETQYF. The chain employs TRBV29-1 and TRBJ2-5; no reliable D call. Trimming left V 3 bases short and J 5 bases short, with 7 bases between. Germline V lookup: CDR1 SQVTM, CDR2 ANQGSEA. The CDR3 contains 11 residues.